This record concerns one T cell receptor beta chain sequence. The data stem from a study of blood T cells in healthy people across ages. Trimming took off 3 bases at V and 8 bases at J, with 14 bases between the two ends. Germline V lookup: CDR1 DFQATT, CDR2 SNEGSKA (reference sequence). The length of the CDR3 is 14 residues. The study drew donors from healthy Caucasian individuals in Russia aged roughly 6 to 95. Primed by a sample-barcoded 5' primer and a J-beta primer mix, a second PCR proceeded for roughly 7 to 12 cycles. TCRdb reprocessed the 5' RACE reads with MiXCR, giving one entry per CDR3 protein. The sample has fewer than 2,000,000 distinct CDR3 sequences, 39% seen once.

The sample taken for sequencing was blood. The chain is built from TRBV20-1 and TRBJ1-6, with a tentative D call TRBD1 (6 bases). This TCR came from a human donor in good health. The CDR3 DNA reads TGCAGTGCTAGTCCTTTGGCAGGGGATTCACCCCTCCACTTT. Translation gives CSASPLAGDSPLHF.